This entry lists 27 T cell receptor beta chains sequenced from one sample in a study of long-term antiretroviral therapy in people with HIV. An immunoSEQ assay, version v3.0, was performed at survey level. Method: immunoSEQ multiplex PCR; TCRdb's copy keeps in-frame clones and lacks some. This table has 20,000 to 30,000 clones, roughly four fifths appearing once. The sample was unsorted PBMCs, taken 1.1 years before starting antiretroviral therapy. The origin of the receptors is a woman younger than 45 with HIV.

The chain recombines TRBV2 with TRBJ1-1, with D hard to call. Germline CDR1 reads SNHLY; CDR2 reads FYNNEI. This CDR3 is built from 14 residues. With 7 bases removed from V and 1 base from J, the gap between germline ends came to 13 bases. The CDR3 DNA reads as TGTGCCAGCACCCGGACGACGGGGAACACTGAAGCTTTCTTT. Translated, it gives CASTRTTGNTEAFF.

The gene calls are TRBV7-3 and TRBJ2-3; TRBD2 aligns across 12 bases. CDR3 size: 15 residues. J lost 2 bases, V lost 5 bases, and 2 bases had no gene match. CDR1 and CDR2 (germline): SGHTA, FQGTGA. The CDR3 DNA reads as TGTGCCAGCAGCCGACTAGCGGGGGCCACAGATACGCAGTATTTT. Its translation: CASSRLAGATDTQYF.

The chain employs TRBV18 and TRBJ2-6; unclear D gene. V gave up 1 base and J gave up 0 bases, with 10 bases separating them. Germline-derived CDR1 and CDR2 are KGHSH and LQKENI. The CDR3 runs 17 residues. CDR3 in amino acids: CASSPRQALSGANVLTF. The CDR3 bases are TGTGCCAGCTCACCACGTCAGGCCCTCTCTGGGGCCAACGTCCTGACTTTC.

The chain uses TRBV29-1 and TRBJ2-5, with no clear D. The CDR3 spans 15 residues. Germline loops: CDR1 SQVTM, CDR2 ANQGSEA. V lost 6 bases to trimming and J lost 4 bases, with 21 bases between them. CDR3 nucleotides: TGCAGCGTCCAAGCCCCGCTAGGGCGAGCAGAGACCCAGTACTTC. Translation gives CSVQAPLGRAETQYF.

The chain combines TRBV2 with TRBJ1-4; D remains ambiguous. Trimming took off 4 bases at V and 8 bases at J, with 8 bases between the two ends. CDR3 length equals 12 residues. Germline V lookup: CDR1 SNHLY, CDR2 FYNNEI. The CDR3, as DNA: TGTGCCAGCAGTGGGACGGACGAAAAACTGTTTTTT. Encoded protein: CASSGTDEKLFF.

This chain connects TRBV27 to TRBJ1-1; 8 bases agree with TRBD1. Unmatched junction bases numbered 5, after V lost 5 bases and J lost 3 bases. In germline, CDR1 is MNHEY, CDR2 SMNVEV (reference sequence). The CDR3 contains 14 residues. The CDR3 nucleotides are TGTGCCAGCAGTGCGCAGGGGGCGGACACTGAAGCTTTCTTT. Its protein product is CASSAQGADTEAFF.

The chain employs TRBV7-6 and TRBJ2-6; D call uncertain. This CDR3 is 15 amino acids long. CDR1 SGHVS and CDR2 FNYEAQ come from the germline V gene. Trimming took 7 bases from V and 1 from J, leaving 11 bases between them. CDR3 nucleotides: TGTGCCAGCACTCCTTTAATATCTGGGGCCAACGTCCTGACTTTC. As protein: CASTPLISGANVLTF. The full variable domain, rest sourced from reference TRBV7-6 and TRBJ2-6, is GAGVSQSPRYKVTKRGQDVALRCDPISGHVSLYWYRQALGQGPEFLTYFNYEAQQDKSGLPNDRFSAERPEGSISTLTIQRTEQRDSAMYRCASTPLISGANVLTFGAGSRLTVL.

The CDR3: CASSLLLLTDTQYF. CDR3 DNA sequence: TGTGCCAGCAGCTTACTACTACTCACAGATACGCAGTATTTT. This rearrangement joins TRBV11-2 to TRBJ2-3; D is uncertain. The CDR3 consists of 14 residues. V was cut by 2 bases and J by 2 bases, with 8 bases left in between. The germline V gene encodes CDR1 SGHAT and CDR2 FQNNGV.

The CDR3 is CATSRGVASDYGYTF. Written as DNA, the CDR3 is TGTGCCACCAGCAGAGGGGTGGCCAGCGACTATGGCTACACCTTC. This sequence joins TRBV15 and TRBJ1-2; D ambiguous. The germline V and J ends were trimmed by 1 base and 3 bases, with 12 bases remaining between them. Germline-derived CDR1 and CDR2 are LNHNV and YYDKDF (reference sequence). This CDR3 region has 15 residues.

The chain is built from TRBV5-1 and TRBJ1-4; maybe TRBD1 (5 bases). The CDR3 extends over 16 amino acids. Trimming took off 5 bases at V and 7 bases at J, with 21 bases between the two ends. Germline CDR1 is SGHRS and CDR2 is YFSETQ. The CDR3 sequence is CASRGPAGGDVEKLFF. CDR3 sequence (DNA): TGCGCCAGCAGAGGCCCGGCCGGGGGTGATGTTGAAAAACTGTTTTTT. The full variable domain, with the rest looked up from reference TRBV5-1 and TRBJ1-4, is KAGVTQTPRYLIKTRGQQVTLSCSPISGHRSVSWYQQTPGQGLQFLFEYFSETQRNKGNFPGRFSGRQFSNSRSEMNVSTLELGDSALYLCASRGPAGGDVEKLFFGSGTQLSVL.

CDR3 region: CASSAGSVGEKLFF. The CDR3 DNA follows: TGTGCCAGCAGCGCGGGTTCAGTGGGTGAAAAACTGTTTTTT. The J gene is TRBJ1-4, the V gene TRBV9; D is ambiguous. The CDR3 has 14 amino acids. CDR1 and CDR2 from the germline V gene are SGDLS and YYNGEE. Trimming cost V 3 bases and J 7 bases, with 13 bases left between them.

The chain is built from TRBV6-6 and TRBJ1-2; the match to TRBD1 covers 8 bases. Germline V gene sequence: CDR1 MNHNY, CDR2 SVGAGI (reference sequence). V trimming: 7 bases; J trimming: 8 bases; junction bases outside the gene matches: 9. The CDR3 extends over 13 amino acids. CDR3 nucleotides: TGTGCCAGCATTACCCAGGGGGCTGGCGGCTACACCTTC. Its translation is CASITQGAGGYTF.

This sequence joins TRBV10-2 and TRBJ2-2; a possible D gene is TRBD1 (5 bases). Germline-derived CDR1 and CDR2 are WSHSY and SAAADI. V gave up 6 bases and J gave up 7 bases, with 9 bases separating them. The CDR3 totals 12 residues. The CDR3 DNA follows: TGCGCCAGCAGCTTGGACAACGGGGAGCTGTTTTTT. Amino acids: CASSLDNGELFF.

This sequence joins TRBV5-1 and TRBJ1-1, with 10 nucleotides matching TRBD1. Per germline, CDR1 SGHRS and CDR2 YFSETQ. This CDR3 spans 17 amino acids. The ends lost 3 bases at V and 3 bases at J; junction bases unmatched: 11. CDR3 DNA sequence: TGCGCCAGCAGCTGGCTGACAGGGGGCGCGGGGGACACTGAAGCTTTCTTT. This translates into CASSWLTGGAGDTEAFF.

This chain joins TRBV6-6 and TRBJ2-3; no firm D call. Germline-derived CDR1 and CDR2 are MNHNY and SVGAGI (reference sequence). The length of the CDR3 is 12 residues. V was trimmed by 6 bases and J by 7 bases, leaving 11 bases between them. The CDR3 protein is CASRSSMYTQYF. The DNA of the CDR3 is TGTGCCAGCAGATCAAGCATGTATACGCAGTATTTT.

V usage is TRBV9 and J usage is TRBJ2-3, with 11 bases fitting TRBD2. Germline CDR1 reads SGDLS; CDR2 reads YYNGEE. The CDR3 extends over 16 amino acids. V lost 3 bases and J lost 2; bases outside the gene matches: 5. CDR3 in DNA: TGTGCCAGCAGCGCCCTGACTAGCGGGGTCACAGATACGCAGTATTTT. Translating gives CASSALTSGVTDTQYF.

V gene TRBV30 combines with J gene TRBJ2-3; TRBD1 or TRBD2 may be the D gene (7 bases each). V shed 4 bases and J shed 6 bases, with 26 bases lying between them. The V gene's germline CDR1 is GTSNPN and CDR2 SVGIG (reference sequence). The CDR3 loop spans 17 amino acids. CDR3 protein: CAWIFQGVHRGADTQYF. The CDR3 DNA reads TGTGCCTGGATATTCCAGGGGGTCCATCGGGGGGCGGATACGCAGTATTTT.

This chain connects TRBV9 to TRBJ1-2; D not resolved. The germline gives CDR1 SGDLS, CDR2 YYNGEE. Between the trimmed V and J ends, which lost 4 bases and 2 bases, there was a span of 9 bases. The CDR3 is 13 residues long. The CDR3 DNA sequence: TGTGCCAGCAGCTCGGGAGGGAACTATGGCTACACCTTC. Its protein product is CASSSGGNYGYTF.

The chain is built from TRBV21-1 and TRBJ2-3; the table gives TRBD2 as D, unverified against the DNA. TRBV21-1 has pseudogene status. The CDR3 contains 16 residues. CDR3 protein: CASSKESGTSGGGQYF. CDR3 DNA: TGTGCCAGCAGCAAAGAATCGGGGACTAGCGGGGGTGGGCAGTATTTT.

This chain's CDR3 is CAWRKPGAPSYEQYF. The CDR3 bases are TGTGCCTGGAGAAAACCAGGGGCCCCATCCTACGAGCAGTACTTC. V and J are TRBV30 and TRBJ2-7; maybe TRBD1 (6 bases). Trimming took off 3 bases at V and 1 base at J, with 16 bases between the two ends. CDR3 size: 15 residues. Germline lookup yields CDR1 GTSNPN and CDR2 SVGIG (reference sequence).

The rearrangement links TRBV6-1 to TRBJ1-4; weak D call: TRBD1 (5 bases). The germline CDR1 and CDR2 sequences are MNHNS and SASEGT. The V gene lost 7 bases and the J gene lost 4 bases, with 13 bases spanning the gap. This CDR3 has 14 residues. CDR3 in DNA: TGTGCCAGCACCCTTACAGGCATTAATGAAAAACTGTTTTTT. It yields the protein CASTLTGINEKLFF.

The rearrangement links TRBV6-4 to TRBJ2-1; perhaps TRBD1 as D (5 bases). This CDR3 comprises 16 residues. Per germline, CDR1 MRHNA and CDR2 SNTAGT. The V end lost 5 bases, the J end lost 3 bases, and 17 bases lay between the germline ends. CDR3 sequence reads: CASSIDRTDFYNEQFF. The DNA of the CDR3 is TGTGCCAGCAGTATAGACAGAACAGATTTCTACAATGAGCAGTTCTTC.

The chain links TRBV19 to TRBJ1-3; D gene uncertain. V was cut by 3 bases and J by 3 bases, with 6 bases left in between. Germline V gene lookup returns CDR1 LNHDA and CDR2 SQIVND (reference sequence). This CDR3 comprises 13 residues. CDR3 bases: TGTGCCAGTAGTATTGGAGATGGAAACACCATATATTTT. This gives the protein CASSIGDGNTIYF.

J is TRBJ2-6 and V is TRBV6-5; possibly TRBD1 for D (5 bases). The V end was cut by 2 bases, the J end by 2 bases, with 10 bases between. The V gene's germline CDR1 is MNHEY and CDR2 SVGAGI. The CDR3 totals 16 residues. The CDR3 DNA follows: TGTGCCAGCAGTTACCAGGGAACCACTGGGGCCAACGTCCTGACTTTC. Amino acids: CASSYQGTTGANVLTF.

The chain links TRBV7-6 to TRBJ1-3; D unresolved. CDR3 length: 14 residues. Germline-derived CDR1 and CDR2 are SGHVS and FNYEAQ. The ends were cut back, 1 base at V and 0 bases at J, with 4 bases in the middle. The CDR3: CASSLGDSGNTIYF. The CDR3 DNA reads as TGTGCCAGCAGCTTAGGAGACTCTGGAAACACCATATATTTT.

The V gene is TRBV5-1, the J gene TRBJ1-4; D is unclear. In germline, CDR1 is SGHRS, CDR2 YFSETQ. The V gene lost 0 bases and the J gene lost 4 bases, with 13 bases spanning the gap. The CDR3 is 16 residues long. The DNA of the CDR3 is TGCGCCAGCAGCTTGGGGGCCTCTATTTTTAATGAAAAACTGTTTTTT. This gives the protein CASSLGASIFNEKLFF.

As to this clone: A much bigger clone sits one base away, suggesting this may be a read error. Other DNA sequences in this specimen translate into the identical CDR3. This sequence joins TRBV29-1 and TRBJ1-2; D is unresolved. The germline V gene has CDR1 SQVTM and CDR2 ANQGSEA. This CDR3 comprises 10 residues. The chain's CDR3 is CSVEGYGYTF. The CDR3 nucleotides are TGCAGCGTAGAAGGCTATGGCTACACCTTC.